This TCR beta chain is from a study of cytomegalovirus exposure and HLA in healthy donors. The overall study: There were roughly 120 million unique TCR beta sequences, drawn from roughly 200 million T cells, in an earlier analysis.

Study observations and caveats: Common viral pathogens seemed, in a later analysis, to connect with several of the most significant clusters. Rarity held for most TCR sequences, but there were some public TCRs that occurred in many donors.

PCR used 60 Vbeta primers and 13 Jbeta primers. TCRdb's copy holds only in-frame clones and misses some; the assay was immunoSEQ multiplex PCR. This sample carries some 140,000 clones, 73% of them seen once, and the ten largest clones take about 1.2%. Trimming took off 4 bases at V and 0 bases at J, with 19 bases between the two ends. Germline V gene lookup returns CDR1 SGHRS and CDR2 YFSETQ. This CDR3 comprises 17 residues. To note about this clone: Its specificity is not known.

The chain uses TRBV5-1 and TRBJ1-2, with unresolved D. The TCR was taken from a woman in her thirties or forties in good health and CMV-seronegative. The specimen was PBMCs. The CDR3 nucleotides read TGCGCCAGCAGCCCCGACGGCAGCACTACTCCTAACTATGGCTACACCTTC. It codes for CASSPDGSTTPNYGYTF. Based on the CDR3 plus reference TRBV5-1 and TRBJ1-2, the full variable domain is KAGVTQTPRYLIKTRGQQVTLSCSPISGHRSVSWYQQTPGQGLQFLFEYFSETQRNKGNFPGRFSGRQFSNSRSEMNVSTLELGDSALYLCASSPDGSTTPNYGYTFGSGTRLTVV.